The 10 T cell receptor beta chains presented below share a single source sample, sequenced in a study of T cells in Graves' hyperthyroidism and ophthalmopathy. TCR beta CDR3 regions were amplified from RNA transcripts. The primer set for the first-round RT-PCR of the TCR CDR3 was HTBI. Via MiXCR, TCRdb re-called the multiplex PCR reads, giving one row per CDR3 protein. The sample has about 270,000 distinct CDR3 sequences, roughly 22% seen once. The sequencing sample was made of blood. The receptor source for this set is a young man with Graves' ophthalmopathy.

This clonotype was observed a few times. This chain connects TRBV7-6 to TRBJ1-6; no reliable D call. V was shortened by 5 bases and J by 10 bases, with 12 bases between the two germline ends. CDR3 length: 13 amino acids. The germline V gene encodes CDR1 SGHVS and CDR2 FNYEAQ. CDR3 DNA sequence: TGTGCCAGCAGCCCTGTGGGTGGATCACCCCTCCACTTT. The encoded protein is CASSPVGGSPLHF.

This clonotype was recorded a few times. The rearrangement uses TRBV3-1 and TRBJ2-7; no clear D. Trimming pared 0 bases from V and 2 bases from J, leaving 11 bases between. CDR3 length: 15 residues. Germline V gene data show CDR1 as LGHDT and CDR2 as YNNKEL (reference sequence). The CDR3 DNA reads TGTGCCAGCAGCCAAGAACAGCGACTCACCTACGAGCAGTACTTC. Translation: CASSQEQRLTYEQYF.

The chain combines TRBV12-3 or TRBV12-4 with TRBJ1-2; possible D gene TRBD1, 5 bases. Trimming stripped 5 bases from V and 4 bases from J, with 11 bases between. The CDR3 contains 13 residues. Here the CDR3 DNA reads TGTGCCAGCAGTCCGCCTACAGGCTATGGCTACACCTTC. This encodes CASSPPTGYGYTF.

The gene calls are TRBV11-1 and TRBJ2-1; 10 bases match TRBD2. V was pared by 2 bases and J by 6 bases, with 10 bases of the junction left unmatched. Germline loops: CDR1 SGHAT, CDR2 FQDESV (reference sequence). The CDR3 covers 17 residues. Here the CDR3 reads CASSLLRGASGSNEQFF. In nucleotides, the CDR3 is TGTGCCAGCAGCTTACTCCGCGGGGCTAGCGGGAGCAATGAGCAGTTCTTC.

The chain has TRBV5-5 and TRBJ2-2, with 10 bases aligning to TRBD1. The CDR3 length is 18 residues. V lost 4 bases and J lost 4; bases outside the gene matches: 13. Germline V gene sequence: CDR1 SGHKS, CDR2 YYEKEE (reference sequence). The CDR3 nucleotides are TGTGCCAGCAGCCGCGCGGGACAGGGGCCCCGGTTCACCGGGGAGCTGTTTTTT. Amino acid sequence: CASSRAGQGPRFTGELFF.

The chain employs TRBV5-4 and TRBJ1-4; tentative D call: TRBD1 (5 bases). Trimming took off 2 bases at V and 4 bases at J, with 12 bases between the two ends. There are 15 residues in the CDR3. Per the germline V gene, CDR1 is SGHNT and CDR2 is YYREEE (reference sequence). This CDR3 reads CASSFQSGHNEKLFF. DNA of the CDR3: TGTGCCAGCAGCTTTCAATCAGGGCATAATGAAAAACTGTTTTTT.

Only a few counts were recorded for this clonotype. This chain uses TRBV5-1 with TRBJ1-4; 8 bases map to TRBD1. The V gene end was trimmed by 2 bases and the J gene end by 6 bases; junction bases not matched to a gene: 6. The CDR3 spans 15 residues. CDR1 is SGHRS, CDR2 YFSETQ, per germline. The chain's CDR3 is CASSLTGQGDEKLFF. The CDR3 DNA follows: TGCGCCAGCAGCTTAACAGGACAGGGTGATGAAAAACTGTTTTTT. The full variable domain, in which reference TRBV5-1 and TRBJ1-4 provide the parts outside the CDR3, is KAGVTQTPRYLIKTRGQQVTLSCSPISGHRSVSWYQQTPGQGLQFLFEYFSETQRNKGNFPGRFSGRQFSNSRSEMNVSTLELGDSALYLCASSLTGQGDEKLFFGSGTQLSVL.

Written as DNA, the CDR3 is TGTGCCAGCTCTCCAGGGGCGGGAAATGAGCAGTTCTTC. It is translated as CASSPGAGNEQFF. The chain uses TRBV18 and TRBJ2-1; either TRBD1 or TRBD2 may fit D (6 bases each). Germline lookup yields CDR1 KGHSH and CDR2 LQKENI. The CDR3 is made up of 13 amino acids. V lost 6 bases and J lost 7, with 13 bases in between.

In this sample, this clonotype turned up many times. The chain joins TRBV7-2 to TRBJ2-7; TRBD2 matches at 9 bases. The CDR3 runs 16 residues. CDR1 is SGHTA and CDR2 is FQGNSA in the germline V gene. V dropped 1 base and J dropped 6; count of bases not matched to a gene: 10. This CDR3 is CASSLGGGLARGEQYF. Written as DNA, the CDR3 is TGTGCCAGCAGCTTAGGAGGGGGACTAGCTAGAGGCGAGCAGTACTTC.

This clonotype turned up a few times. This chain connects TRBV9 to TRBJ1-2; 7 nucleotides line up with TRBD1. This CDR3 comprises 13 residues. The germline V gene encodes CDR1 SGDLS and CDR2 YYNGEE. V gave up 5 bases and J gave up 6 bases; unmatched junction bases: 7. In DNA, the CDR3 is TGTGCCAGCAGTAGCGACAGGGTAGATGGCTACACCTTC. Amino acids: CASSSDRVDGYTF.